This T cell receptor beta chain was captured in a study of blood T cell repertoires in COVID-19 (dated by TCRdb to 2018 to 2020). For the wider study: Samples covering the acute and convalescent phases of COVID-19 were provided by collaborators in the United States, Italy and Spain. A de-identified subject ID, COVID-19 status, age in years and sex were almost always included in the sample metadata. The repertoires were released in a freely available public database intended as a resource for research on the immune response to SARS-CoV-2. Where HLA class I and class II types were available, the types were taken from metadata supplied by the sample provider, not from assay-based typing. The material from the prospective study consisted of cDNA or gDNA derived from T cells, B-cell-depleted T cells, or PBMCs. Samples came from the ongoing ImmuneRACE study (first 160 participants) plus 1,254 subjects from 6 global collaborators. The dataset comprised deeply sampled blood TCRbeta repertoires from subjects exposed to, actively infected with, or recovered from COVID-19. The paper's findings and limits, for the study overall: The quantity of clinical and demographic metadata differed by source and by participant and was supplied without curation.

In the prospective study, participants were about 18 to 95 years old, resided in 20 to 30 geographic areas of the United States, and were enrolled through a virtual design. In the prospective study, cohorts were assigned on the basis of participant-reported clinical history obtained from a screening survey and a study questionnaire. Each participant in the prospective study had whole blood, serum and a nasopharyngeal or oropharyngeal swab collected by mobile phlebotomists. Additional blood draws and questionnaires over an approximately 2-month period could optionally be provided by prospective study participants. Before DNA extraction, prospective study blood samples were shipped either frozen or at room temperature. The CDR3, from cysteine to phenylalanine, totals 15 residues. Just the 45-base CDR3 DNA is kept, in frame starting at base 1. Based on the germline V gene (reference sequence), the CDR1 and CDR2 sequences are SEHNR and FQNEAQ. Trimming costs V 5 bases and J 3 bases, and their ends lie 16 bases apart.

Details on this clone: The specificity of this receptor is unknown. No qualities accompany the bases; no much larger clone lies one base away.

TCRbeta CDR3 regions were amplified from genomic DNA by means of the immunoSEQ Assay, a bias-controlled multiplex PCR. The authors' analysis ran thus. The number of nucleated cells in each sample was estimated by amplification of reference gene primers within the assay. To quantify the absolute abundance of each unique TCRbeta CDR3 rearrangement, sequence reads were collapsed and filtered. Productive Simpson clonality was computed per sample as the square root of Simpson's diversity index over productive rearrangements. In its TCRdb copy, this immuneACCESS table keeps in-frame sequences only and misses some clones. Where compared with another copy, unresolved V genes explain less than half of these, and the others have no known cause. V and J calls plus clone size are reproduced from that table; the DNA served to infer D and trimming. Here the sample has about 160,000 clones; approximately 81% occur a single time. The biggest ten clones account for about 5.3% of the sample.

The specimen sequenced was PBMCs or T cells enriched from blood (not recorded which). The receptor's source is a middle-aged woman with acute COVID-19. The chain links TRBV7-9 with TRBJ1-2; 5 matching bases give a weak D call of TRBD1. Here the CDR3 is given as CASSQPGIGDYGYTF. The sequenced DNA: TGTGCCAGCAGCCAACCAGGGATAGGGGACTATGGCTACACCTTC.